These 21 T cell receptor beta chains came from one sample sequenced in a study of beta chain features in type 1 diabetes. The sequenced template was cDNA made from the entire isolated RNA. Here immunoSEQ multiplex PCR was the method, and the copy in TCRdb shows in-frame clones only, minus some. The sample has approximately 340,000 clones; about 14% are singletons. Sequenced input: naive CD4+ T cells from blood. These receptors came from a young woman in good health.

This clone was counted only a few times. The V gene is TRBV19, the J gene TRBJ2-1; D is ambiguous. V was trimmed by 7 bases and J by 4 bases, leaving 11 bases between them. The CDR3 has 13 amino acids. CDR1 is LNHDA, CDR2 SQIVND, per germline (reference sequence). CDR3 region: CASNVEQYNEQFF. Here the CDR3 DNA reads TGTGCCAGTAACGTTGAACAGTACAATGAGCAGTTCTTC.

This clone was seen more than once but under ten times. The V and J genes are TRBV6-5 and TRBJ2-1; 10 bases map to TRBD1. The CDR3 is 15 amino acids. Germline V gene data show CDR1 as MNHEY and CDR2 as SVGAGI. With V trimmed by 7 bases and J by 4 bases, 7 bases remained unmatched. Here the CDR3 DNA reads TGTGCCAGCACCCAAGAGGGACAGGGGTACAATGAGCAGTTCTTC. This sequence encodes CASTQEGQGYNEQFF.

This clone was detected only a few times. The rearrangement joins TRBV7-9 to TRBJ2-3, with D perhaps matching TRBD1 (6 bases). V lost 8 bases, J lost 1 base, and 10 bases lay in between. The germline V gene encodes CDR1 SEHNR and CDR2 FQNEAQ (reference sequence). This CDR3 is built from 13 residues. CDR3 DNA: TGTGCCAGCGGCAACAGGGGCACAGATACGCAGTATTTT. It codes for CASGNRGTDTQYF.

The chain couples TRBV5-1 to TRBJ2-7; no reliable D call. Looked up from germline, CDR1 is SGHRS and CDR2 is YFSETQ. Trimming shortened V by 4 bases and J by 2 bases, and 16 bases separated the two germline ends. CDR3 length equals 15 residues. The CDR3 is CASSPRSLQTYEQYF. CDR3 nucleotides: TGCGCCAGCAGCCCTAGGTCCCTCCAGACCTACGAGCAGTACTTC.

The chain has TRBV5-1 and TRBJ2-7; TRBD1 aligns across 7 bases. Germline lookup yields CDR1 SGHRS and CDR2 YFSETQ. The CDR3 has 15 residues. The V segment lost 4 bases and the J segment 1 base; nucleotides outside the gene matches: 8. The CDR3 DNA is TGCGCCAGCAGCGAACCGGGACAGCCGTCCTACGAGCAGTACTTC. Translating gives CASSEPGQPSYEQYF.

The V call is TRBV18, the J call TRBJ2-7; tentative D call: TRBD2 (5 bases). From germline, CDR1 is KGHSH and CDR2 LQKENI. V lost 6 bases and J lost 1, with 16 bases in between. The CDR3 is 15 residues long. CDR3 sequence (DNA): TGTGCCAGCTCCCCGGCCCCGGGGAATTCCTACGAGCAGTACTTC. Translation gives CASSPAPGNSYEQYF.

This chain connects TRBV7-8 to TRBJ1-1, with D perhaps TRBD1 (6 bases). V lost 6 bases to trimming and J lost 9 bases, with 20 bases between them. Germline V gene sequence: CDR1 SGHVS, CDR2 FQNEAQ. The CDR3 length is 14 residues. This CDR3 reads CASSSGTPPAKAFF. CDR3 sequence (DNA): TGTGCCAGCAGTTCCGGGACACCTCCTGCCAAAGCTTTCTTT. The whole variable domain, filled in from reference TRBV7-8 and TRBJ1-1, reads GAGVSQSPRYKVAKRGQDVALRCDPISGHVSLFWYQQALGQGPEFLTYFQNEAQLDKSGLPSDRFFAERPEGSVSTLKIQRTQQEDSAVYLCASSSGTPPAKAFFGQGTRLTVV.

This clone turned up a few times. The J gene is TRBJ1-2, the V gene TRBV30, with unresolved D. CDR1 is GTSNPN, CDR2 SVGIG, per germline (reference sequence). The CDR3 extends over 15 amino acids. The V gene lost 0 bases and the J gene lost 5 bases, with 16 bases spanning the gap. This CDR3 reads CAWSVVRRGLYGYTF. Written as DNA, the CDR3 is TGTGCCTGGAGTGTTGTGCGCAGAGGCCTATATGGCTACACCTTC.

The V call is TRBV29-1, the J call TRBJ1-1, with D maybe TRBD1 (6 bases). CDR3 length: 14 amino acids. Germline CDR1 and CDR2: SQVTM and ANQGSEA. Deletions cut 4 bases from V and 0 bases from J, with 12 bases between. The CDR3 region has the DNA TGCAGCGTTGTCGGGGGGCATCTGAACACTGAAGCTTTCTTT. It yields the protein CSVVGGHLNTEAFF. The complete variable domain, with remaining parts taken from reference TRBV29-1 and TRBJ1-1, reads SAVISQKPSRDICQRGTSLTIQCQVDSQVTMMFWYRQQPGQSLTLIATANQGSEATYESGFVIDKFPISRPNLTFSTLTVSNMSPEDSSIYLCSVVGGHLNTEAFFGQGTRLTVV.

The rearrangement joins TRBV30 to TRBJ1-4, with D maybe TRBD1 (5 bases). CDR3 size: 14 residues. Germline V gives CDR1 GTSNPN, CDR2 SVGIG (reference sequence). Trimming shortened V by 1 base and J by 11 bases, and 17 bases separated the two germline ends. CDR3 in DNA: TGTGCCTGGAGTGCTTCACCAGGAGGGGTGAAACTGTTTTTT. Amino acid sequence: CAWSASPGGVKLFF. The full variable domain, in which reference TRBV30 and TRBJ1-4 provide the parts outside the CDR3, is SQTIHQWPATLVQPVGSPLSLECTVEGTSNPNLYWYRQAAGRGLQLLFYSVGIGQISSEVPQNLSASRPQDRQFILSSKKLLLSDSGFYLCAWSASPGGVKLFFGSGTQLSVL.

In DNA, the CDR3 is TGTGCCAGTAGTATTCTCGCGGAGGCAGACGAGCAGTACTTC. It specifies CASSILAEADEQYF. This chain uses TRBV19 with TRBJ2-7, with a tentative D call TRBD2 (5 bases). V lost 3 bases and J 5 bases, leaving 14 bases between the germline ends. Germline V gives CDR1 LNHDA, CDR2 SQIVND (reference sequence). The CDR3 is 14 amino acids.

V usage is TRBV6-5 and J usage is TRBJ2-1; the match to TRBD2 covers 9 bases. CDR3 length: 15 residues. Germline trimming cut 6 bases from V and 4 bases from J; bases unmatched to any gene: 7. The germline gives CDR1 MNHEY, CDR2 SVGAGI. The CDR3 loop reads CASSRGLARYNEQFF. The CDR3 DNA sequence: TGTGCCAGCAGCCGCGGACTAGCGAGGTACAATGAGCAGTTCTTC.

There are a few counts of this clone. The chain joins TRBV27 to TRBJ1-2, with a weak D call TRBD1 (6 bases). CDR3 length: 15 amino acids. Trimming shortened V by 4 bases and J by 4 bases, and 16 bases separated the two germline ends. CDR1 MNHEY and CDR2 SMNVEV come from the germline V gene (reference sequence). In DNA, the CDR3 is TGTGCCAGCAGTTCTCCGGGACAACTCCTCTATGGCTACACCTTC. Translation gives CASSSPGQLLYGYTF.

The chain has TRBV5-4 and TRBJ2-7; 13 bases line up with TRBD2. J was trimmed by 5 bases and V by 2 bases; bases with no gene match: 4. CDR1 and CDR2 (germline): SGHNT, YYREEE (reference sequence). The CDR3 totals 15 residues. The CDR3 spells CASSFRLAGGDEQYF. The CDR3 nucleotides read TGTGCCAGCAGCTTCCGACTAGCGGGAGGTGACGAGCAGTACTTC.

This clone came up a few times. CDR3 in DNA: TGTGCCAGCAGCCAATATACCAGGTTCCCGAACACTGAAGCTTTCTTT. This sequence encodes CASSQYTRFPNTEAFF. J is TRBJ1-1 and V is TRBV14; D unresolved. CDR3 length: 16 residues. The germline gives CDR1 SGHDN, CDR2 FVKESK. Trimming removed 2 bases from V and 1 base from J, with 14 bases in between.

There are a few counts of this clone. The rearrangement links TRBV30 to TRBJ2-1; 10 nucleotides agree with TRBD2. Germline lookup yields CDR1 GTSNPN and CDR2 SVGIG (reference sequence). The CDR3 runs 15 residues. V shed 0 bases, J shed 7 bases, and the junction held 6 bases outside the gene matches. The CDR3 loop is CAWSVIPSGRNEQFF. The CDR3 DNA is TGTGCCTGGAGTGTAATCCCTAGCGGGAGAAATGAGCAGTTCTTC.

V usage is TRBV28 and J usage is TRBJ2-1; D unresolved. The germline V and J ends were trimmed by 6 bases and 0 bases, with 12 bases remaining between them. There are 15 residues in the CDR3. Germline lookup yields CDR1 MDHEN and CDR2 SYDVKM. The CDR3 bases are TGTGCCAGCAGCGGGTCGCTTCGCTCCTACAATGAGCAGTTCTTC. Encoded protein: CASSGSLRSYNEQFF. Full variable domain (missing parts from reference TRBV28 and TRBJ2-1): DVKVTQSSRYLVKRTGEKVFLECVQDMDHENMFWYRQDPGLGLRLIYFSYDVKMKEKGDIPEGYSVSREKKERFSLILESASTNQTSMYLCASSGSLRSYNEQFFGPGTRLTVL.

The chain links TRBV11-2 to TRBJ2-5; D is perhaps TRBD2 (6 bases). The CDR3 runs to 14 residues. The V gene lost 2 bases and the J gene lost 5 bases, with 12 bases spanning the gap. Looked up from germline, CDR1 is SGHAT and CDR2 is FQNNGV. The CDR3 nucleotides are TGTGCCAGCAGCTTATCTAGCGCTGGGGAGACCCAGTACTTC. This encodes CASSLSSAGETQYF.

CDR3 in DNA: TGTGCCAGTAGTTCCTTAGCGGGAGGGTTTTACAATGAGCAGTTCTTC. Amino acid sequence: CASSSLAGGFYNEQFF. V is TRBV19 and J is TRBJ2-1; 11 bases are a match to TRBD2. Per the germline V gene, CDR1 is LNHDA and CDR2 is SQIVND (reference sequence). This CDR3 is built from 16 residues. V was clipped by 5 bases and J by 4 bases; unmatched bases: 7.

This clone was counted between two and nine times. The chain is built from TRBV7-3 and TRBJ2-3; D is unclear. CDR1 and CDR2 from the germline V gene are SGHTA and FQGTGA. V lost 6 bases, J lost 2 bases, and 21 bases lay in between. The CDR3 covers 17 residues. The CDR3 loop reads CASSYRSAAKNTDTQYF. The CDR3 DNA reads as TGTGCCAGCAGTTACAGAAGTGCTGCGAAAAACACAGATACGCAGTATTTT.

This clone was counted between two and nine times. V usage is TRBV2 and J usage is TRBJ2-5, with D uncertain. The CDR3 length is 12 residues. With 8 bases removed from V and 2 bases from J, the gap between germline ends came to 9 bases. Germline lookup yields CDR1 SNHLY and CDR2 FYNNEI. CDR3: CASYPPQETQYF. In DNA, the CDR3 is TGTGCCAGCTATCCCCCTCAAGAGACCCAGTACTTC.